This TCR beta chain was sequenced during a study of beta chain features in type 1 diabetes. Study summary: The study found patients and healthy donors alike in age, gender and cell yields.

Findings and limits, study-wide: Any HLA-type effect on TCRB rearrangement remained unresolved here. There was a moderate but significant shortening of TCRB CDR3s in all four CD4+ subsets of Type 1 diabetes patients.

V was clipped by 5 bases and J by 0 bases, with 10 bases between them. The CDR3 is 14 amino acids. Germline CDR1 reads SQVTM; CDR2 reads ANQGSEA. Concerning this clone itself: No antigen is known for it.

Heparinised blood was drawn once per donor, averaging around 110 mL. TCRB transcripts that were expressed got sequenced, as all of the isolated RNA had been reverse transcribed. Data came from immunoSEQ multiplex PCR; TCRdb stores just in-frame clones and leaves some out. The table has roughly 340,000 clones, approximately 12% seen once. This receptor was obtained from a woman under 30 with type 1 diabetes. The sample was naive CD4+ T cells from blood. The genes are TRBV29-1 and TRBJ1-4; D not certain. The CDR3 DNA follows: TGCAGCGTTCGAGCCAGGACAACTAATGAAAAACTGTTTTTT. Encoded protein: CSVRARTTNEKLFF.